This is a list of T cell receptor beta chains from one sample in a study of Ad26.COV2.S vaccination and SARS-CoV-2 variants. Method: immunoSEQ multiplex PCR; TCRdb's copy keeps in-frame clones and lacks some. This table has a few hundred thousand clones, around nine tenths appearing once. The sample here was peripheral blood, taken in a trial of Ad26.COV2.S vaccine versus placebo. The receptors stem from a person aged 18-60 years who received the Ad26.COV2.S COVID-19 vaccine or a placebo. Each CDR3 is given with its conserved first and last residue. A D gene is named only where the DNA matches it firmly. The size entry is marked missing in some rows and otherwise reads once, few, many or a size class.

clone_size	v_call	j_call	d_call	cdr3_length	cdr3_nt	cdr3_aa
.	TRBV5-4	TRBJ2-5	.	15	TGTGCCAGCAGCTTCGGAAGTGGGGCTGGAGAGACCCAGTACTTC	CASSFGSGAGETQYF
.	TRBV7-8	TRBJ1-5	.	12	TGTGCCAGCAGCTTACCTAATCAGCCCCAGCATTTT	CASSLPNQPQHF
.	TRBV7-9	TRBJ2-1	TRBD2	12	TGTGCCAGCAGCTCAAGCGGGGATGAGCAGTTCTTC	CASSSSGDEQFF
.	TRBV19	TRBJ2-7	.	16	TGTGCCAGTAGTATTGGGGCACGCGCGGGCTCCTACGAGCAGTACTTC	CASSIGARAGSYEQYF
.	TRBV19	TRBJ1-5	TRBD1	15	TGTGCCAGCTCTTGGAGACAGGGCGGCGATCAGCCCCAGCATTTT	CASSWRQGGDQPQHF
.	TRBV28	TRBJ2-3	TRBD2	17	TGTGCCAGCAGTTTAATTTCTGGCGGGGGGGTTGAAGATACGCAGTATTTT	CASSLISGGGVEDTQYF
.	TRBV27	TRBJ1-1	.	13	TGTGCCAGCAGCCTACAGGGAGACACTGAAGCTTTCTTT	CASSLQGDTEAFF
.	TRBV5-1	TRBJ2-7	TRBD1	14	TGCGCCAGCAGCCAGGGGGTGGGGGCCTACGAGCAGTACTTC	CASSQGVGAYEQYF
once	TRBV6-1	TRBJ2-3	.	15	TGTGCCAGCAGTGAAGTAAACAGGGCCACAGATACGCAGTATTTT	CASSEVNRATDTQYF
.	TRBV7-9	TRBJ2-7	TRBD1	15	TGTGCCAGCAGCCCGGGACAGGGTGCATCCTACGAGCAGTACTTC	CASSPGQGASYEQYF
once	TRBV2	TRBJ2-7	.	15	TGTGCCAGCAGTGATTTTGGAGGGCCCTCCTACGAGCAGTACTTC	CASSDFGGPSYEQYF
.	TRBV18	TRBJ2-7	.	14	TGTGCCAGCTCACCTCAGCACACCTCCTACGAGCAGTACTTC	CASSPQHTSYEQYF
.	TRBV10-3	TRBJ2-3	.	11	TGTGCCATCAGTGCTGGAGATACGCAGTATTTT	CAISAGDTQYF
.	TRBV28	TRBJ2-7	.	14	TGTGCCAGCACCCTTTCCACAGGGCTCTACGAGCAGTACTTC	CASTLSTGLYEQYF
once	TRBV11-2	TRBJ2-7	.	15	TGTGCCAGCAGCTTAACAGGCCCCCCTTCCTACGAGCAGTACTTC	CASSLTGPPSYEQYF
.	TRBV7-6	TRBJ2-1	TRBD2	15	TGTGCCAGCAGCTCCAGGACTAGCGGGTACAATGAGCAGTTCTTC	CASSSRTSGYNEQFF
.	TRBV3-1/TRBV3-2	TRBJ2-5	.	12	TGTGCCAGCAGCCGGGGCGGGGGCGCCCAGTACTTC	CASSRGGGAQYF
.	TRBV4-1	TRBJ1-2	.	16	TGCGCCAGCAGCGTTACGGGGGCTCCGGCTAACTATGGCTACACCTTC	CASSVTGAPANYGYTF
.	TRBV20-1	TRBJ1-5	.	14	TGCAGTGCTAGTTTTAGGACAGCGTACCAGCCCCAGCATTTT	CSASFRTAYQPQHF
.	TRBV7-8	TRBJ2-2	TRBD2	18	TGTGCCAGCAGCCAGGGACTAGCGGGGGCAACCAACACCGGGGAGCTGTTTTTT	CASSQGLAGATNTGELFF
.	TRBV11-2	TRBJ2-1	TRBD2	16	TGTGCCAGCAGCCCGCCTCTAGCGGGGGGGCAGAATGAGCAGTTCTTC	CASSPPLAGGQNEQFF
.	TRBV9	TRBJ2-3	.	14	TGTGCCAGCAGCGTAGACCCGACCCCAGATACGCAGTATTTT	CASSVDPTPDTQYF
.	TRBV28	TRBJ1-6	.	14	TGTGCCAGCGGGCAGGGAGGTCATAATTCACCCCTCCACTTT	CASGQGGHNSPLHF
.	TRBV30	TRBJ1-3	TRBD1	17	TGTGCCTTAGCCCCCGGGACAGGGGCCTTCTCTGGAAACACCATATATTTT	CALAPGTGAFSGNTIYF
.	TRBV7-9	TRBJ2-1	TRBD2	13	TGTGCCAGCAGCTCCGGGGGGGCCAATGAGCAGTTCTTC	CASSSGGANEQFF
once	TRBV7-6	TRBJ2-7	TRBD1	15	TGTGCCAGCAGCTTCTCGGACAGGAGCTCCTACGAGCAGTACTTC	CASSFSDRSSYEQYF
.	TRBV5-4	TRBJ1-2	TRBD1	14	TGTGCCAGCAGCTTGGGACAGGGGGCTCAGGGCTACACCTTC	CASSLGQGAQGYTF
.	TRBV29-1	TRBJ1-4	.	11	TGCTCCGGGACCATGAATGAAAAACTGTTTTTT	CSGTMNEKLFF
.	TRBV7-2	TRBJ2-3	TRBD2	15	TGTGCCAGCGGTCGATGGACTAGCGGCACAGATACGCAGTATTTT	CASGRWTSGTDTQYF